Listed below are T cell receptor beta chains from one sample, sequenced in a study of T cells in Graves' hyperthyroidism and ophthalmopathy. TCRdb reprocessed the multiplex PCR reads via MiXCR and lists one record per CDR3 protein. The sample gives roughly 170,000 distinct CDR3 sequences, over 7.5% of which show up once; roughly a fifth is in the top ten. Sequencing used blood. The receptor set was obtained from a young woman with Graves' hyperthyroidism that later progressed to Graves' ophthalmopathy. The CDR3 runs from the conserved cysteine through the conserved F or W. D genes are given only for firm matches. Clone size appears in some rows only: once, few, many, or a class for an expanded clone.

abundance: many; v_gene: TRBV29-1; j_gene: TRBJ2-5; d_gene: TRBD1; CDR3aa: CSVTGQGLGETQYF; CDR3nt: TGCAGCGTGACCGGACAGGGGCTGGGGGAGACCCAGTACTTC
abundance: few; v_gene: TRBV4-1; j_gene: TRBJ1-1; d_gene: .; CDR3aa: CASSHPAVGNAFF; CDR3nt: TGCGCCAGCAGCCACCCGGCCGTGGGTAACGCTTTCTTT
abundance: many; v_gene: TRBV6-1; j_gene: TRBJ2-7; d_gene: .; CDR3aa: CASTRYPSYEQYF; CDR3nt: TGTGCCAGCACTCGGTACCCGTCCTACGAGCAGTACTTC
abundance: .; v_gene: TRBV10-3; j_gene: TRBJ2-3; d_gene: TRBD2; CDR3aa: CAISEWGTSGSGTDTQYF; CDR3nt: TGTGCCATCAGTGAGTGGGGGACTAGCGGGAGCGGCACAGATACGCAGTATTTT
abundance: many; v_gene: TRBV28; j_gene: TRBJ2-7; d_gene: TRBD1; CDR3aa: CASSPGQLYEQYF; CDR3nt: TGTGCCAGCAGTCCGGGACAGCTCTACGAGCAGTACTTC
abundance: .; v_gene: TRBV28; j_gene: TRBJ2-7; d_gene: .; CDR3aa: CATQTGYEQYF; CDR3nt: TGTGCCACACAGACAGGCTACGAGCAGTACTTC
abundance: many; v_gene: TRBV2; j_gene: TRBJ2-1; d_gene: .; CDR3aa: CASSVGSSYNEQFF; CDR3nt: TGTGCCAGCAGTGTGGGGAGCTCCTACAATGAGCAGTTCTTC
abundance: few; v_gene: TRBV10-1; j_gene: TRBJ1-5; d_gene: .; CDR3aa: CASSETHTTGYSNQPQHF; CDR3nt: TGCGCCAGCAGTGAGACCCACACCACAGGTTATAGCAATCAGCCCCAGCATTTT
abundance: many; v_gene: TRBV2; j_gene: TRBJ1-2; d_gene: .; CDR3aa: CASSEAGLTYTENYGYTF; CDR3nt: TGTGCCAGCAGTGAAGCCGGCTTAACCTATACAGAGAACTATGGCTACACCTTC
abundance: many; v_gene: TRBV19; j_gene: TRBJ2-5; d_gene: TRBD2; CDR3aa: CASSSGRSETQYF; CDR3nt: TGTGCCAGTAGTAGCGGGAGGTCGGAGACCCAGTACTTC
abundance: many; v_gene: TRBV18; j_gene: TRBJ1-5; d_gene: .; CDR3aa: CASSPPGMGNQPQHF; CDR3nt: TGTGCCAGCTCACCACCGGGGATGGGCAATCAGCCCCAGCATTTT
abundance: few; v_gene: TRBV4-1; j_gene: TRBJ2-1; d_gene: TRBD2; CDR3aa: CASSQTLAGVVSEQFF; CDR3nt: TGCGCCAGCAGCCAAACTCTAGCGGGAGTGGTAAGTGAGCAGTTCTTC
abundance: many; v_gene: TRBV7-3; j_gene: TRBJ1-1; d_gene: .; CDR3aa: CASSLGRGNTEAFF; CDR3nt: TGTGCCAGCAGCTTAGGCAGGGGAAACACTGAAGCTTTCTTT
abundance: many; v_gene: TRBV2; j_gene: TRBJ2-5; d_gene: TRBD2; CDR3aa: CASSDRVGLEETQYF; CDR3nt: TGTGCCAGCAGTGACCGGGTCGGACTAGAAGAGACCCAGTACTTC
abundance: many; v_gene: TRBV6-1; j_gene: TRBJ2-2; d_gene: .; CDR3aa: CASTGHDGDTGELFF; CDR3nt: TGTGCCAGCACAGGACACGACGGGGACACCGGGGAGCTGTTTTTT
abundance: few; v_gene: TRBV9; j_gene: TRBJ1-4; d_gene: TRBD1; CDR3aa: CASKGQGANEKLFF; CDR3nt: TGTGCCAGCAAGGGACAGGGAGCTAATGAAAAACTGTTTTTT
abundance: many; v_gene: TRBV20-1; j_gene: TRBJ2-5; d_gene: .; CDR3aa: CSARDVAETALETQYF; CDR3nt: TGCAGTGCTAGAGATGTCGCGGAGACGGCTTTAGAGACCCAGTACTTC
abundance: many; v_gene: TRBV14; j_gene: TRBJ2-7; d_gene: TRBD1; CDR3aa: CASSPRTSRDRAYEQYF; CDR3nt: TGTGCCAGCAGCCCGAGAACATCCCGGGACAGGGCCTACGAGCAGTACTTC
abundance: .; v_gene: TRBV5-1; j_gene: TRBJ2-2; d_gene: .; CDR3aa: CASSRGDTGELFF; CDR3nt: TGCGCCAGCAGTAGGGGAGACACCGGGGAGCTGTTTTTT